This T cell receptor (beta chain) was sequenced for a study of technical replicates of blood from a few donors. Germline CDR1 MNHEY, CDR2 SVGAGI. The CDR3 is made up of 15 amino acids. V gave up 4 bases and J gave up 2 bases, with 9 bases separating them. Clones were sequenced by immunoSEQ multiplex PCR, and TCRdb holds only the in-frame ones, with some missing. The table has some 87,000 clones, 95% to 98% seen once. The genes are TRBV6-5 and TRBJ2-6; D unclear. The source of this sequence is a human donor in good health. The material sequenced was T cells isolated from PBMCs. This CDR3 is CASSLATTGANVLTF. CDR3 sequence (DNA): TGTGCCAGCAGTTTGGCCACTACTGGGGCCAACGTCCTGACTTTC.